The rows below give T cell receptor beta chains drawn from one sample of a study of blood T cell repertoires in COVID-19. Here immunoSEQ multiplex PCR was the method, and the copy in TCRdb shows in-frame clones only, minus some. Of under 150,000 clones in the sample, 77% were seen once. The source material was peripheral blood. These receptors were taken from a woman aged 45 to 65 with active or convalescent COVID-19. Each CDR3 is given without its conserved first and last residue.

cdr3_length	j_call	v_call	cdr3_aa
11	TRBJ2-2	TRBV3-1/TRBV3-2	ASSRIGTGELF
11	TRBJ1-4	TRBV30	ACPQGANEKLF
12	TRBJ1-2	TRBV19	ASSRGDRGYGYT
12	TRBJ2-3	TRBV4-2	ASSRAGVTDTQY
11	TRBJ1-1	TRBV7-2	ASSFRRDSEAF
13	TRBJ1-4	TRBV7-9	ASSYTGVTNEKLF
16	TRBJ2-1	TRBV30	AWRATSGRGGRYNEQF
13	TRBJ1-1	TRBV6-5	ASSLRTDGHTEAF
14	TRBJ2-5	TRBV7-6	ASSLGGTGSQETQY
12	TRBJ2-6	TRBV19	ASSTQGGANVLT
13	TRBJ1-2	TRBV5-6	ASSSEEGKDYGYT
11	TRBJ2-5	TRBV19	ASSIDRSETQY
11	TRBJ1-6	TRBV19	ASSIELDSPLH
10	TRBJ2-7	TRBV7-9	ASSPSTYEQY
16	TRBJ1-2	TRBV4-1	ASSRDGVDRANPYGYT
11	TRBJ1-4	TRBV24-1	ATSDTPNEKLF
13	TRBJ1-5	TRBV28	ASSRGLGLNQPQH
12	TRBJ1-2	TRBV6-1	ASSDLAGNYGYT
14	TRBJ2-2	TRBV2	ATRTGGLANTGELF
12	TRBJ1-1	TRBV18	ASSRQEMNTEAF
13	TRBJ1-2	TRBV28	ASSGPGGPNYGYT
13	TRBJ2-1	TRBV11-3	ASSLGGSGTNEQF
15	TRBJ1-5	TRBV5-1	ASSLVVGTGDGQPQH
11	TRBJ1-5	TRBV5-1	ASALTGDQPQH
13	TRBJ1-6	TRBV2	ASKAQGQDNSPLH
12	TRBJ1-2	TRBV30	AWRSVDRNYGYT
15	TRBJ2-3	TRBV27	ASSSPGWSSNKDTQY
11	TRBJ1-1	TRBV7-9	ASSLDRYTEAF
12	TRBJ2-3	TRBV7-2	ASSFSGITDTQY
12	TRBJ1-1	TRBV18	ASSPRGDNTEAF
14	TRBJ2-2	TRBV20-1	SASSPGLAGGRGLF
14	TRBJ2-4	TRBV15	ATSREGTGTKNIQY
12	TRBJ2-1	TRBV11-3	ASSLRNRANEQF
13	TRBJ2-1	TRBV18	ASSPQTRSYNEQF
12	TRBJ1-1	TRBV6-5	ASRTRGTNTEAF
13	TRBJ1-2	TRBV10-3	AISESRSDNYGYT
11	TRBJ2-7	TRBV7-3	ASSYDRGSEQY
11	TRBJ2-2	TRBV30	AWSPTTTGELF
13	TRBJ1-5	TRBV6-5	ASRGLGGINQPQH
12	TRBJ1-3	TRBV5-6	ASSLQGAGNTIY
13	TRBJ2-7	TRBV6-2/TRBV6-3	ASSQTGTGVYEQY
14	TRBJ1-2	TRBV28	ASRRQGEVANYGYT
11	TRBJ2-3	TRBV19	ASSRTETDTQY
11	TRBJ1-4	TRBV7-2	ASSSGREGKLF
13	TRBJ2-7	TRBV9	ASSARGQGAYEQY
10	TRBJ1-5	TRBV6-1	ASSEAEGVQH
11	TRBJ1-1	TRBV29-1	SVRQGRGTEAF
13	TRBJ1-2	TRBV19	ASSIGADPRYGYT
13	TRBJ1-1	TRBV7-2	ASSRQVQMNTEAF
12	TRBJ1-4	TRBV27	ASSFRGLGEKLF
14	TRBJ2-1	TRBV9	ASSVGIGEGADEQF
13	TRBJ1-6	TRBV30	AWSPAGRNNSPLH
12	TRBJ1-5	TRBV24-1	ATSVHDSLQPQH
14	TRBJ1-6	TRBV5-1	ASSLAPDRGDSPLH
14	TRBJ1-3	TRBV5-1	ASSLTTGSAGNTIY
13	TRBJ2-2	TRBV15	ATSRGTGNTGELF
12	TRBJ1-5	TRBV30	AWSLTGQGQPQH